These 19 T cell receptor beta chains were all obtained from the same sample, sequenced in a study of cytomegalovirus exposure and HLA in healthy donors. Both 60 Vbeta primers and 13 Jbeta primers went into the PCR. Produced via immunoSEQ multiplex PCR; TCRdb's table is partial and in-frame only. The sample has 200,000 or so clones, more than 75% seen once. Sequences were obtained from PBMCs. The receptors were gathered from a human donor in good health.

This rearrangement joins TRBV28 to TRBJ1-2; tentative D call: TRBD1 (6 bases). This CDR3 is 15 amino acids long. Germline CDR1 and CDR2: MDHEN and SYDVKM. V was shortened by 6 bases and J by 8 bases, with 22 bases between the two germline ends. Here the CDR3 reads CASRHGTTGWGGYTF. CDR3 nucleotides: TGTGCCAGCAGGCATGGGACGACAGGCTGGGGAGGCTACACCTTC.

Here the CDR3 DNA reads TGTGCCAGTAGTACACACCTAGCGGAGCTACACAATGAGCAGTTCTTC. Translating it yields CASSTHLAELHNEQFF. The chain couples TRBV19 to TRBJ2-1; 7 bases line up with TRBD2. V was pared by 4 bases and J by 5 bases, with 11 bases of the junction left unmatched. Germline V gene lookup returns CDR1 LNHDA and CDR2 SQIVND (reference sequence). CDR3 length: 16 amino acids.

The chain combines TRBV5-1 with TRBJ2-3; D not resolved. Germline V gene data show CDR1 as SGHRS and CDR2 as YFSETQ. This CDR3 is 14 amino acids long. Trimming pared 2 bases from V and 2 bases from J, leaving 9 bases between. The CDR3 nucleotides are TGCGCCAGCAGCTTCGGTTCGAACACAGATACGCAGTATTTT. It translates to CASSFGSNTDTQYF.

V usage is TRBV6-5 and J usage is TRBJ2-7, with 9 bases matching TRBD2. V was clipped by 4 bases and J by 9 bases; unmatched bases: 10. The CDR3 contains 14 residues. The V gene's germline CDR1 is MNHEY and CDR2 SVGAGI. DNA of the CDR3: TGTGCCAGCAGTTCTAGCGGGACCGCCCACGGGCAGTACTTC. Encoded protein: CASSSSGTAHGQYF.

The V gene is TRBV29-1, the J gene TRBJ2-7, with 10 bases aligning to TRBD2. The germline CDR1 and CDR2 sequences are SQVTM and ANQGSEA. Trimming at V came to 4 bases and at J to 9 bases, leaving 15 bases not matched to a gene. The length of the CDR3 is 15 residues. CDR3 residues: CSVVYGTSGNSLQYF. CDR3 sequence (DNA): TGCAGCGTTGTTTATGGTACTAGCGGGAATAGTCTGCAGTACTTC.

The V call is TRBV6-1, the J call TRBJ1-1; the match to TRBD1 covers 12 bases. CDR3 length equals 15 residues. After removal of 5 bases from V and 6 bases from J, the junction contained 7 bases not matched to a gene. The germline gives CDR1 MNHNS, CDR2 SASEGT. CDR3 coding DNA: TGTGCCAGCAGTCAACGGGACAGGGGGCTCGCTGAAGCTTTCTTT. It translates to CASSQRDRGLAEAFF.

The chain has TRBV7-2 and TRBJ1-2, with D unresolved. Trimming cost V 5 bases and J 5 bases, with 15 bases left between them. The CDR3 is made up of 14 amino acids. Germline V gene lookup returns CDR1 SGHTA and CDR2 FQGNSA. The CDR3 spells CASSARGGPYGYTF. The CDR3 DNA reads as TGTGCCAGCAGCGCACGGGGAGGGCCGTATGGCTACACCTTC.

The CDR3 reads CASSHRDRNNEQFF. As DNA, the CDR3 is TGTGCCAGCAGCCACCGGGACAGAAACAATGAGCAGTTCTTC. The chain has TRBV7-9 and TRBJ2-1; the match to TRBD1 covers 7 bases. The CDR3 loop spans 14 amino acids. CDR1 is SEHNR, CDR2 FQNEAQ, per germline (reference sequence). V gave up 5 bases and J gave up 5 bases; unmatched junction bases: 6. Complete variable domain (other parts from reference TRBV7-9 and TRBJ2-1): DTGVSQNPRHKITKRGQNVTFRCDPISEHNRLYWYRQTLGQGPEFLTYFQNEAQLEKSRLLSDRFSAERPKGSFSTLEIQRTEQGDSAMYLCASSHRDRNNEQFFGPGTRLTVL.

This clone was recorded only once. V gene TRBV6-6 combines with J gene TRBJ2-6, with D tentatively TRBD1 (6 bases). The CDR3 is 16 residues long. Per the germline V gene, CDR1 is MNHNY and CDR2 is SVGAGI (reference sequence). The V end lost 6 bases, the J end lost 0 bases, and 12 bases lay between the germline ends. The CDR3 reads CASSQGTHSGANVLTF. The CDR3 nucleotides are TGTGCCAGCAGCCAGGGGACCCACTCTGGGGCCAACGTCCTGACTTTC.

The V call is TRBV6-5, the J call TRBJ1-1, with 8 bases lining up with TRBD1. CDR3 length equals 13 residues. CDR1 and CDR2 (germline): MNHEY, SVGAGI. The J segment lost 3 bases and the V segment lost 5 bases, leaving 2 bases of the junction unmatched. CDR3 sequence (DNA): TGTGCCAGCAGTCTGACAGGGGACACTGAAGCTTTCTTT. The encoded protein is CASSLTGDTEAFF.

The chain combines TRBV20-1 with TRBJ2-7; 9 bases line up with TRBD1. Germline CDR1 is DFQATT and CDR2 is SNEGSKA (reference sequence). Germline trimming cut 5 bases from V and 4 bases from J; bases unmatched to any gene: 0. The CDR3 runs 11 residues. The CDR3 here is CSAGQGYEQYF. The CDR3 nucleotides are TGCAGTGCTGGACAGGGGTACGAGCAGTACTTC.

J is TRBJ2-5 and V is TRBV5-1; TRBD1 matches 8 bases. The DNA matches TRBJ2-7 better at its end, which makes the J call doubtful. The germline CDR1 and CDR2 sequences are SGHRS and YFSETQ. The CDR3 sequence is 14 residues long. For the CDR3, the DNA is TGCGCCAGCACCTTAGGGACAGGCTCCTACGAGCAGTACTTC. As protein: CASTLGTGSYEQYF.

As regards this clone: This sample also contains other DNA sequences that code for the same CDR3. The chain combines TRBV19 with TRBJ2-7; TRBD1 might be the D (6 bases). Germline V gene lookup returns CDR1 LNHDA and CDR2 SQIVND (reference sequence). V lost 4 bases to trimming and J lost 2 bases, with 9 bases between them. This CDR3 is 13 amino acids long. The CDR3 protein is CASSTGAAYEQYF. The CDR3 DNA follows: TGTGCCAGTAGTACAGGGGCGGCCTACGAGCAGTACTTC.

The chain employs TRBV28 and TRBJ2-5, with unresolved D. The end of the DNA aligns better with TRBJ2-7, so the J call may be wrong. CDR1 MDHEN and CDR2 SYDVKM come from the germline V gene. The length of the CDR3 is 11 residues. The CDR3 DNA reads as TGTGCCAGCAGTACCCCTTACGAGCAGTACTTC. Amino acids: CASSTPYEQYF.

V gene TRBV11-2 combines with J gene TRBJ1-1; D is unresolved. The CDR3 is 13 amino acids. Germline assignment: CDR1 SGHAT and CDR2 FQNNGV. With 3 bases removed from V and 7 bases from J, the gap between germline ends came to 12 bases. The CDR3, as DNA: TGTGCCAGCAGCTTTGAGGGAACGGTTGAAGCTTTCTTT. This encodes CASSFEGTVEAFF.

This clone showed up just a few times. The chain couples TRBV6-6 to TRBJ1-1, with 11 bases lining up with TRBD1. The CDR3 runs to 16 residues. The V segment lost 2 bases and the J segment 2 bases; nucleotides outside the gene matches: 4. CDR1 is MNHNY and CDR2 is SVGAGI in the germline V gene (reference sequence). The CDR3 region has the DNA TGTGCCAGCAGTTACGGGACAGGGGGAGTAAACACTGAAGCTTTCTTT. Translation gives CASSYGTGGVNTEAFF.

This chain uses TRBV27 with TRBJ2-7, with 7 bases lining up with TRBD2. Germline CDR1 is MNHEY and CDR2 is SMNVEV (reference sequence). V dropped 5 bases and J dropped 5; count of bases not matched to a gene: 9. The CDR3 totals 14 residues. The CDR3 DNA sequence: TGTGCCAGCAGTACTACTAGCGTTGCCCACGAGCAGTACTTC. Translating it yields CASSTTSVAHEQYF.

This chain joins TRBV7-9 and TRBJ2-3; no definite D call. The CDR3 has 14 residues. Trimming left V 1 base short and J 5 bases short, with 10 bases between. CDR1 is SEHNR and CDR2 is FQNEAQ in the germline V gene (reference sequence). The CDR3 spells CASSLVTVLDTQYF. The CDR3, as DNA: TGTGCCAGCAGCTTAGTAACAGTTCTAGATACGCAGTATTTT. The whole variable domain, filled in from reference TRBV7-9 and TRBJ2-3, reads DTGVSQNPRHKITKRGQNVTFRCDPISEHNRLYWYRQTLGQGPEFLTYFQNEAQLEKSRLLSDRFSAERPKGSFSTLEIQRTEQGDSAMYLCASSLVTVLDTQYFGPGTRLTVL.

V and J are TRBV10-3 and TRBJ1-3; tentatively, D is TRBD1 (5 bases). CDR1 and CDR2 (germline): ENHRY, SYGVKD. The CDR3 extends over 14 amino acids. V was cut by 6 bases and J by 2 bases, with 11 bases left in between. The CDR3 reads CAIRQGAPGNTIYF. The CDR3, as DNA: TGTGCCATCAGGCAGGGTGCCCCTGGAAACACCATATATTTT.